This record covers a single T cell receptor (beta chain). Its antigen is still unknown. The data were produced by immunoSEQ multiplex PCR, yet TCRdb's version contains in-frame clones alone and is incomplete. The sample consists of around 100,000 clones, 88% of them appearing once. The CDR3 covers 14 residues. Trimming at V came to 7 bases and at J to 5 bases, leaving 8 bases not matched to a gene. Looked up from germline, CDR1 is MDHEN and CDR2 is SYDVKM. These data are taken from a study of T cell responses to AZD1222 COVID-19 vaccine. General study results and limits: The donors showed a predominance of white British ancestry and of females, with possible underestimation of clonal diversity. Seropositivity was recorded at baseline in only six AZD1222 recipients. Spike was spanned by vaccine-associated CD4 TCRs, which were dominant at 160-218 and 743-854. Researchers took repertoire samples only after the peak T cell response had come.

This rearrangement joins TRBV28 to TRBJ1-5, with 7 nucleotides matching TRBD1. The TCR originated in an adult in good health. The sample was peripheral blood, taken on day 0 of AZD1222 vaccination. CDR3 sequence reads: CASTPQGSYQPQHF. For the CDR3, the DNA is TGTGCCAGCACCCCACAGGGGTCGTATCAGCCCCAGCATTTT.